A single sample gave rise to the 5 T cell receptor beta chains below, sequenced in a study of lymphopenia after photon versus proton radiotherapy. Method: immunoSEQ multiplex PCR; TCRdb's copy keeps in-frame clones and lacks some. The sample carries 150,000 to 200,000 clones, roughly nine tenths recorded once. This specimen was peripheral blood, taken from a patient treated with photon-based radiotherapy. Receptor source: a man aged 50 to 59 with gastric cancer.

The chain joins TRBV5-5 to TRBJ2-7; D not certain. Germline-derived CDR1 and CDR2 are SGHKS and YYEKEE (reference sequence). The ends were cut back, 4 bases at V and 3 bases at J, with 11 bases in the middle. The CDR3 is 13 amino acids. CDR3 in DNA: TGTGCCAGCAGCCAATCCGCCATCTACGAGCAGTACTTC. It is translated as CASSQSAIYEQYF.

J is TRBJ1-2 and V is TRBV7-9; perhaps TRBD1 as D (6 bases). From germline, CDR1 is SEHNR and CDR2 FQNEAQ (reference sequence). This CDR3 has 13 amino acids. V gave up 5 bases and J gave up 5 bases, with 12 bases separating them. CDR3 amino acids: CASSPTRGYGYTF. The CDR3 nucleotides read TGTGCCAGCAGCCCGACGAGGGGGTATGGCTACACCTTC.

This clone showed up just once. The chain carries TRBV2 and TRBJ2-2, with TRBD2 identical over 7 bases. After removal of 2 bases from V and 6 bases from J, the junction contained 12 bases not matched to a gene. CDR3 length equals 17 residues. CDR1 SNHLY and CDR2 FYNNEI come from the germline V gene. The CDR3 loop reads CASSERGLSLRPGELFF. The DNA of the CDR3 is TGTGCCAGCAGTGAAAGGGGACTAAGCTTGAGGCCCGGGGAGCTGTTTTTT.

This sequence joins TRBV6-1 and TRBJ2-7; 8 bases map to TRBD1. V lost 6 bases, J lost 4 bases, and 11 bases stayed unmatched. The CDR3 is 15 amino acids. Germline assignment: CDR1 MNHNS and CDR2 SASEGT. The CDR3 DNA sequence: TGTGCCAGCAGCTCCTCCGGGACAGGAGCGTACGAGCAGTACTTC. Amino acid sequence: CASSSSGTGAYEQYF.

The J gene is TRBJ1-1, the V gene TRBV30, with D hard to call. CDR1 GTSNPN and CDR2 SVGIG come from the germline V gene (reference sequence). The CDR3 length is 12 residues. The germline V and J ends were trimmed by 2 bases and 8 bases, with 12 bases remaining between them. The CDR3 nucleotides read TGTGCCTGGAGTCGGGAGGGAGAAGAAGCTTTCTTT. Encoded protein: CAWSREGEEAFF.